A single sample is the source of the 21 T cell receptor beta chains below, sequenced in a study of T-cell memory formation after mild COVID-19. TCRdb re-derived calls from the 5' RACE reads in MiXCR, one entry per CDR3 protein. The repertoire holds about 190,000 distinct CDR3 sequences, with around 20% as singletons. Source material: PBMCs or a T cell subset sorted from them (not recorded which). These receptors came from an adult woman who had mild COVID-19 (a few samples of this study predate the infection). Cell type and time point are not known.

This clonotype showed up many times. The chain links TRBV12-3 or TRBV12-4 to TRBJ2-7, with 9 bases that match TRBD1. This CDR3 has 15 residues. V shed 4 bases and J 1 base; nucleotides not matched to a gene: 5. CDR3 loop: CASSSPGTGSYEQYF. CDR3 in DNA: TGTGCCAGCAGTTCCCCCGGGACAGGGTCCTACGAGCAGTACTTC.

A few counts support this clonotype. The V and J genes are TRBV10-3 and TRBJ2-3, with 10 positions matching TRBD2. This CDR3 spans 16 amino acids. Germline assignment: CDR1 ENHRY and CDR2 SYGVKD. The V and J ends lost 5 bases and 6 bases, in that order; junction bases with no gene match: 11. The CDR3 DNA is TGTGCCATCAGTAACAGCGGGGGGGGATTCGCGGATACGCAGTATTTT. Its translation: CAISNSGGGFADTQYF.

This clonotype was seen ten or more times. The V and J genes are TRBV12-3 or TRBV12-4 and TRBJ2-7; D might be TRBD2 (5 bases). This CDR3 has 15 residues. With 2 bases removed from V and 2 bases from J, the gap between germline ends came to 13 bases. CDR3 DNA: TGTGCCAGCAGTTTAATGGGCAGCGGTACCTACGAGCAGTACTTC. Translating gives CASSLMGSGTYEQYF.

This clonotype was seen a handful of times. The V gene is TRBV11-2, the J gene TRBJ2-1; D is possibly TRBD2 (6 bases). V lost 2 bases, J lost 5 bases, and 10 bases lay in between. The CDR3 covers 14 residues. Germline CDR1 and CDR2: SGHAT and FQNNGV. Here the CDR3 DNA reads TGTGCCAGCAGCTTACAACTAGCTCACAATGAGCAGTTCTTC. This gives the protein CASSLQLAHNEQFF. Looking up the rest from reference TRBV11-2 and TRBJ2-1 gives the full variable domain: EAGVAQSPRYKIIEKRQSVAFWCNPISGHATLYWYQQILGQGPKLLIQFQNNGVVDDSQLPKDRFSAERLKGVDSTLKIQPAKLEDSAVYLCASSLQLAHNEQFFGPGTRLTVL.

The genes are TRBV14 and TRBJ2-6; D unresolved. V was pared by 1 base and J by 0 bases, with 13 bases between. The germline V gene encodes CDR1 SGHDN and CDR2 FVKESK. The CDR3 covers 18 residues. This CDR3 is CASSQGRLGYSGANVLTF. In DNA form, the CDR3 reads TGTGCCAGCAGCCAAGGGCGTCTGGGGTACTCTGGGGCCAACGTCCTGACTTTC.

The rearrangement uses TRBV12-3 or TRBV12-4 and TRBJ1-2, with 7 positions matching TRBD1. The CDR3 consists of 15 residues. The J segment lost 8 bases and the V segment lost 1 base, leaving 10 bases of the junction unmatched. For the CDR3, the DNA is TGTGCCAGCAGTTTAGGGAACGACAGGGTGGAGGGCTACACCTTC. This codes for CASSLGNDRVEGYTF.

This chain uses TRBV2 with TRBJ1-5, with D uncertain. V dropped 4 bases and J dropped 7 bases, with 14 bases sitting between them. The CDR3 contains 14 residues. Germline V lookup: CDR1 SNHLY, CDR2 FYNNEI. This CDR3 is CASSVLGKGQPQHF. The CDR3, as DNA: TGTGCCAGCAGTGTTCTTGGTAAAGGGCAGCCCCAGCATTTT.

This clonotype was seen at least ten times. The chain links TRBV6-1 to TRBJ2-7; 10 nucleotides match TRBD1. Germline V gives CDR1 MNHNS, CDR2 SASEGT. This CDR3 comprises 14 residues. The V gene end was trimmed by 4 bases and the J gene end by 3 bases; junction bases not matched to a gene: 3. The CDR3, as DNA: TGTGCCAGCAGTGTCGGACAGGGGGACTACGAGCAGTACTTC. It encodes CASSVGQGDYEQYF.

There are a few counts of this clonotype. The rearrangement joins TRBV12-3 or TRBV12-4 to TRBJ2-7; the D gene is possibly TRBD1 (6 bases). Trimming took off 6 bases at V and 2 bases at J, with 11 bases between the two ends. The CDR3 has 13 amino acids. CDR3 sequence: CASSRQAPYEQYF. The CDR3, as DNA: TGTGCCAGCAGCCGACAGGCACCCTACGAGCAGTACTTC.

This clonotype was picked up a small number of times. The chain has TRBV7-9 and TRBJ2-3, with 8 nucleotides matching TRBD2. V dropped 5 bases and J dropped 2; count of bases not matched to a gene: 6. CDR3 length: 15 residues. The V gene's germline CDR1 is SEHNR and CDR2 FQNEAQ (reference sequence). In nucleotides, the CDR3 is TGTGCCAGCAGCACCGGGACTAGTATCACAGATACGCAGTATTTT. Translation gives CASSTGTSITDTQYF.

The J gene is TRBJ1-6, the V gene TRBV12-3 or TRBV12-4, with 8 bases identical to TRBD1. There are 15 residues in the CDR3. V shed 6 bases and J 5 bases; nucleotides not matched to a gene: 6. The CDR3 here is CASSFRDRNNSPLHF. The CDR3 DNA follows: TGTGCCAGCAGCTTTAGGGACAGGAATAATTCACCCCTCCACTTT.

This chain links TRBV6-5 with TRBJ2-7; D is tentatively TRBD1 or TRBD2 (5 bases each). The V end was cut by 2 bases, the J end by 3 bases, with 8 bases between. This CDR3 has 13 amino acids. Germline V gene lookup returns CDR1 MNHEY and CDR2 SVGAGI. This CDR3 is CASSYAGSYEQYF. DNA for the CDR3: TGTGCCAGCAGTTACGCAGGGAGCTACGAGCAGTACTTC.

This clonotype was recorded many times. V and J are TRBV6-6 and TRBJ1-5; D gene unclear. The germline gives CDR1 MNHNY, CDR2 SVGAGI (reference sequence). CDR3 length: 12 residues. V was clipped by 4 bases and J by 4 bases, with 5 bases between them. The CDR3 protein is CASSFLNQPQHF. The CDR3 region has the DNA TGTGCCAGCAGTTTCCTGAATCAGCCCCAGCATTTT.

The chain joins TRBV29-1 to TRBJ1-4; D uncertain. The CDR3 totals 13 residues. Looked up from germline, CDR1 is SQVTM and CDR2 is ANQGSEA. Trimming removed 6 bases from V and 0 bases from J, with 8 bases in between. CDR3 nucleotide sequence: TGCAGCGTCCTACCTTCAACTAATGAAAAACTGTTTTTT. It encodes CSVLPSTNEKLFF.

This clonotype was observed a handful of times. The rearrangement joins TRBV12-3 or TRBV12-4 to TRBJ1-3; no clear D gene. The CDR3 has 13 residues. V was pared by 1 base and J by 8 bases, with 9 bases between. CDR3 sequence (DNA): TGTGCCAGCAGTTTAGTTTCGGGAGACACCATATATTTT. The encoded protein is CASSLVSGDTIYF.

This clonotype turned up a few times. The gene calls are TRBV12-3 or TRBV12-4 and TRBJ1-1; maybe TRBD1 (5 bases). V was pared by 5 bases and J by 5 bases, with 12 bases between. CDR3 size: 13 residues. In DNA, the CDR3 is TGTGCCAGCAGTATTGGGGGAACTACTGAAGCTTTCTTT. As protein: CASSIGGTTEAFF.

This clonotype appeared many times. The gene calls are TRBV18 and TRBJ2-5; D gene ambiguous. Trimming shortened V by 3 bases and J by 5 bases, and 10 bases separated the two germline ends. The CDR3 runs to 13 residues. CDR1 and CDR2 from the germline V gene are KGHSH and LQKENI. This CDR3 is CASSPSLGETQYF. DNA for the CDR3: TGTGCCAGCTCACCTTCCCTCGGCGAGACCCAGTACTTC.

In this sample, this clonotype turned up a few times. The chain has TRBV9 and TRBJ2-5, with 8 bases that match TRBD1. V trimming: 3 bases; J trimming: 4 bases; junction bases outside the gene matches: 8. This CDR3 has 15 residues. Looked up from germline, CDR1 is SGDLS and CDR2 is YYNGEE. The CDR3 bases are TGTGCCAGCAGCGCAGATCCCAGGGGGCGAGAGACCCAGTACTTC. Protein: CASSADPRGRETQYF.

This clonotype was seen a handful of times. The chain recombines TRBV5-6 with TRBJ2-3; D might be TRBD1 (5 bases). This CDR3 has 15 residues. V shed 4 bases and J shed 4 bases, with 16 bases lying between them. Germline assignment: CDR1 SGHDT and CDR2 YYEEEE. The CDR3 sequence: CASSPIAFRADTQYF. In DNA, the CDR3 is TGTGCCAGCAGCCCCATCGCCTTCAGGGCAGATACGCAGTATTTT. Using reference TRBV5-6 and TRBJ2-3 for the parts outside the CDR3, the full variable domain is DAGVTQSPTHLIKTRGQQVTLRCSPKSGHDTVSWYQQALGQGPQFIFQYYEEEERQRGNFPDRFSGHQFPNYSSELNVNALLLGDSALYLCASSPIAFRADTQYFGPGTRLTVL.

The chain combines TRBV6-2 or TRBV6-3 with TRBJ1-6; D ambiguous. Germline V gene sequence: CDR1 MNHEY, CDR2 SVGEGT. V lost 4 bases, J lost 2 bases, and 3 bases lay in between. There are 13 residues in the CDR3. CDR3 DNA sequence: TGTGCCAGCAGTTGGACCTATAATTCACCCCTCCACTTT. Its protein is CASSWTYNSPLHF.

This clonotype was detected ten times or more. The V gene is TRBV12-3 or TRBV12-4, the J gene TRBJ1-5; perhaps TRBD1 as D (5 bases). The V end was cut by 2 bases, the J end by 5 bases, with 16 bases between. The CDR3 is 16 amino acids. The CDR3 DNA reads TGTGCCAGCAGTTTATTTTTCGCGTCAGGGTATCAGCCCCAGCATTTT. This encodes CASSLFFASGYQPQHF.